The 15 T cell receptor beta chains reported below all come from one sample, sequenced in a study of blood T cell repertoires in COVID-19. Repertoires were generated with immunoSEQ multiplex PCR, while TCRdb's copy carries only in-frame clones and drops some. Of some 250,000 clones listed, around 90% are singletons. Sequencing was carried out using peripheral blood. All receptors derive from a woman aged 30 to 39 with acute or convalescent COVID-19.

The chain recombines TRBV3-1 (or the pseudogene TRBV3-2) with TRBJ2-6; 7 bases are shared with TRBD1. V lost 4 bases and J lost 0; bases outside the gene matches: 6. Per the germline V gene, CDR1 is LGHDT and CDR2 is YNNKEL (reference sequence). The CDR3 contains 17 residues. The CDR3 nucleotides are TGTGCCAGCAGCCGTCGACAGGGTAACTCTGGGGCCAACGTCCTGACTTTC. Residues: CASSRRQGNSGANVLTF.

This chain connects TRBV30 to TRBJ1-6; a weak D match, TRBD1 (5 bases). With 0 bases removed from V and 6 bases from J, the gap between germline ends came to 12 bases. The CDR3 has 15 amino acids. Germline CDR1 is GTSNPN and CDR2 is SVGIG (reference sequence). CDR3 loop: CAWSVQGFGNSPLHF. In nucleotides, the CDR3 is TGTGCCTGGAGTGTCCAGGGTTTTGGTAATTCACCCCTCCACTTT.

The CDR3 loop is CATKMTPRVLKETQYF. In DNA, the CDR3 is TGTGCCACCAAAATGACCCCCCGGGTTCTTAAGGAGACCCAGTACTTC. The gene calls are TRBV2 and TRBJ2-5; no clear D gene. Trimming cost V 10 bases and J 5 bases, with 26 bases left between them. Germline values: CDR1 SNHLY, CDR2 FYNNEI. This CDR3 region has 16 residues.

This clone was recorded only once. The chain joins TRBV6-4 to TRBJ2-1; D is possibly TRBD2 (5 bases). CDR1 and CDR2 (germline): MRHNA, SNTAGT. CDR3 length: 15 amino acids. Trimming left V 1 base short and J 7 bases short, with 14 bases between. CDR3: CASSDWGGSANEQFF. The CDR3 DNA reads TGTGCCAGCAGTGACTGGGGTGGGAGCGCTAATGAGCAGTTCTTC.

This clone has a single count. The chain is built from TRBV30 and TRBJ1-6; 11 positions match TRBD1. The V gene's germline CDR1 is GTSNPN and CDR2 SVGIG (reference sequence). Trimming cost V 1 base and J 10 bases; bases outside gene matches: 3. This CDR3 region has 14 residues. The CDR3 bases are TGTGCCTGGAGTGGGACAGGGGGCGGATCACCCCTCCACTTT. Protein sequence: CAWSGTGGGSPLHF.

Comment on this clone: The same CDR3 is also encoded by other DNA sequences in this sample. The rearrangement links TRBV19 to TRBJ1-5; TRBD1 matches at 9 bases. V lost 3 bases, J lost 3 bases, and 3 bases stayed unmatched. Germline CDR1 LNHDA, CDR2 SQIVND (reference sequence). The CDR3 sequence is 15 residues long. CDR3: CASSMGQGPNQPQHF. Here the CDR3 DNA reads TGTGCCAGTAGTATGGGACAGGGTCCCAATCAGCCCCAGCATTTT.

V and J are TRBV5-4 and TRBJ2-7; D possibly corresponds to TRBD1 (5 bases). V lost 5 bases, J lost 0 bases, and 21 bases lay in between. Germline CDR1 reads SGHNT; CDR2 reads YYREEE (reference sequence). This CDR3 has 17 amino acids. The CDR3 sequence: CASSSTVWTLSSYEQYF. CDR3 nucleotides: TGTGCCAGCAGTTCGACAGTGTGGACACTAAGCTCCTACGAGCAGTACTTC.

The rearrangement uses TRBV11-3 and TRBJ1-2; the D is unclear. The CDR3 has 15 amino acids. In germline, CDR1 is SGHNT, CDR2 YENEEA. V lost 1 base and J 5 bases, leaving 14 bases between the germline ends. CDR3 nucleotides: TGTGCCAGCAGCTTAGGTGGGCTTTTGGATTATGGCTACACCTTC. Translated, it gives CASSLGGLLDYGYTF. The variable domain in full, with the rest retrieved from reference TRBV11-3 and TRBJ1-2, is EAGVVQSPRYKIIEKKQPVAFWCNPISGHNTLYWYLQNLGQGPELLIRYENEEAVDDSQLPKDRFSAERLKGVDSTLKIQPAELGDSAVYLCASSLGGLLDYGYTFGSGTRLTVV.

V usage is TRBV7-8 and J usage is TRBJ2-6, with 8 bases that match TRBD1. From germline, CDR1 is SGHVS and CDR2 FQNEAQ. After removal of 5 bases from V and 4 bases from J, the junction contained 7 bases not matched to a gene. This CDR3 has 16 residues. This CDR3 is CASSLDRGPGANVLTF. CDR3 coding DNA: TGTGCCAGCAGCCTCGACAGGGGTCCGGGGGCCAACGTCCTGACTTTC.

This clone came up once. The CDR3 region has the DNA TGCGCCAGCAGCTTGACCGGACTAGCGGGACACGAGCAGTACTTC. Translated: CASSLTGLAGHEQYF. The V call is TRBV5-1, the J call TRBJ2-7, with TRBD2 identical over 12 bases. This CDR3 is built from 15 residues. CDR1 and CDR2 (germline): SGHRS, YFSETQ. V dropped 1 base and J dropped 5; count of bases not matched to a gene: 4.

J is TRBJ1-4 and V is TRBV2, with TRBD1 matching 8 bases. The germline V gene has CDR1 SNHLY and CDR2 FYNNEI. The junction had 3 bases not matched to a gene; V was cut back by 6 bases and J by 6 bases. This CDR3 region has 13 residues. The CDR3 region is CASRMTGDEKLFF. CDR3 nucleotides: TGTGCCAGCAGGATGACAGGGGATGAAAAACTGTTTTTT. The full variable domain, its missing parts supplied by reference TRBV2 and TRBJ1-4, is EPEVTQTPSHQVTQMGQEVILRCVPISNHLYFYWYRQILGQKVEFLVSFYNNEISEKSEIFDDQFSVERPDGSNFTLKIRSTKLEDSAMYFCASRMTGDEKLFFGSGTQLSVL.

The chain joins TRBV29-1 to TRBJ2-3; a weak D match, TRBD2 (6 bases). Germline V CDR1 and CDR2: SQVTM, ANQGSEA. The CDR3 is 14 amino acids. The CDR3 loop reads CRNPRDFSFYTQYF. CDR3 coding DNA: TGCAGGAACCCCCGGGACTTTAGTTTTTACACGCAGTATTTT.

V and J are TRBV7-9 and TRBJ2-7; a possible D gene is TRBD1 (6 bases). V was pared by 5 bases and J by 2 bases, with 16 bases between. The CDR3 covers 15 residues. The germline CDR1 and CDR2 sequences are SEHNR and FQNEAQ (reference sequence). The DNA for the CDR3 is TGTGCCAGCAGCCCAACGGGACACAAAACCTACGAGCAGTACTTC. Translating it yields CASSPTGHKTYEQYF.

This clone was seen more than once but under ten times. This rearrangement joins TRBV27 to TRBJ2-2; a possible D gene is TRBD1 (6 bases). The CDR3 consists of 14 residues. V lost 5 bases and J 4 bases, leaving 11 bases between the germline ends. CDR1 is MNHEY and CDR2 is SMNVEV in the germline V gene (reference sequence). The CDR3 spells CASSATQGTGELFF. Here the CDR3 DNA reads TGTGCCAGCAGTGCAACACAGGGCACCGGGGAGCTGTTTTTT.

This chain links TRBV5-1 with TRBJ2-1, with D possibly TRBD2 on 5 matching bases. This CDR3 spans 17 amino acids. Germline-derived CDR1 and CDR2 are SGHRS and YFSETQ. Trimming shortened V by 0 bases and J by 0 bases, and 13 bases separated the two germline ends. The CDR3 DNA reads TGCGCCAGCAGCTTGGTGGCAGGTACTAGCTCCTACAATGAGCAGTTCTTC. Protein sequence: CASSLVAGTSSYNEQFF.